The 21 T cell receptor beta chains presented below share a single source sample, sequenced in a study of breast tumors, draining lymph nodes, adjacent tissues listed by TCRdb under 2016. Lymph node samples were obtained from the axillary draining lymph nodes of breast cancer patients. Library creation used multiplex PCR. The listed sequencing device is Illumina HiSeq 2000. TCRdb passed the public sequencing reads through fastp at Q25 and MiXCR, retaining productive beta sequences. Under each unique CDR3 protein, matching rows form one entry showing the most common genes and DNA. The sample table shows about 230,000 distinct CDR3 sequences, and 32% are seen once. The biggest ten clones account for 1.2% to 1.5% of the sample. Source material: axillary lymph node tissue. Every receptor here comes from a female donor with breast cancer. Some clones in this sample may be carry-over from other donors' samples.

The V and J genes are TRBV28 and TRBJ2-1; TRBD2 matches at 7 bases. The CDR3 runs 17 residues. Germline CDR1 MDHEN, CDR2 SYDVKM. The junction had 11 bases not matched to a gene; V was cut back by 6 bases and J by 0 bases. This CDR3 reads CASSSRPAGSSYNEQFF. The CDR3 DNA sequence: TGTGCCAGCAGCTCCCGACCAGCGGGGAGCTCCTACAATGAGCAGTTCTTC.

This clonotype was observed many times. V gene TRBV28 combines with J gene TRBJ1-6; unclear D gene. The CDR3 runs to 14 residues. V was cut by 10 bases and J by 0 bases, with 10 bases left in between. Germline CDR1 reads MDHEN; CDR2 reads SYDVKM. CDR3 nucleotides: TGTGCCACTTGCCTGAGCTCCTATAATTCACCCCTCCACTTT. Residues: CATCLSSYNSPLHF.

This clonotype was counted many times. The chain links TRBV19 to TRBJ1-5; 10 bases map to TRBD1. J gave up 2 bases and V 4 bases, and 5 bases lay outside the gene matches. The CDR3 has 16 residues. Germline V gene sequence: CDR1 LNHDA, CDR2 SQIVND (reference sequence). The CDR3 DNA is TGTGCCAGTAGTACCGTGACAGGGGGCGGCAATCAGCCCCAGCATTTT. Amino acid sequence: CASSTVTGGGNQPQHF.

This clonotype appeared many times. In DNA form, the CDR3 reads TGTGCCAGCAGCCCGCGGACAGGGGGCTACTATGGCTACACCTTC. This codes for CASSPRTGGYYGYTF. The chain employs TRBV5-5 and TRBJ1-2, with 11 bases that match TRBD1. From germline, CDR1 is SGHKS and CDR2 YYEKEE (reference sequence). This CDR3 region has 15 residues. The V and J ends lost 4 bases and 3 bases, in that order; junction bases with no gene match: 5.

This clonotype was counted many times. This chain joins TRBV12-3 or TRBV12-4 and TRBJ2-7; D may be TRBD2 (6 bases). The CDR3 runs 14 residues. V was clipped by 2 bases and J by 5 bases, with 13 bases between them. CDR3 bases: TGTGCCAGCAGTTTAACGGCGGGATTGGACGAGCAGTACTTC. Translation: CASSLTAGLDEQYF.

V is TRBV15 and J is TRBJ1-1; D gene unclear. V gave up 3 bases and J gave up 4 bases, with 15 bases separating them. Per germline, CDR1 LNHNV and CDR2 YYDKDF (reference sequence). The CDR3 sequence is 15 residues long. Written as DNA, the CDR3 is TGTGCCACCAGCAGGACCTGGATACCACTCACTGAAGCTTTCTTT. This gives the protein CATSRTWIPLTEAFF.

The rearrangement links TRBV6-6 to TRBJ1-2, with D unclear. CDR3 length equals 11 residues. V shed 8 bases and J shed 14 bases, with 18 bases lying between them. Per germline, CDR1 MNHNY and CDR2 SVGAGI (reference sequence). In DNA form, the CDR3 reads TGTGCCAGCCGTTTTGGCAGGACCGGGACCTTC. It yields the protein CASRFGRTGTF.

The chain recombines TRBV4-1 with TRBJ2-1, with D possibly being TRBD2 (6 bases). The CDR3 length is 13 residues. In germline, CDR1 is MGHRA, CDR2 YSYEKL. Trimming took 1 base from V and 9 from J, leaving 10 bases between them. The CDR3 here is CASSQGGAGEQFF. The CDR3 DNA sequence: TGCGCCAGCAGCCAAGGCGGGGCAGGTGAGCAGTTCTTC.

This clonotype appeared many times. CDR3 coding DNA: TGTGCCAGCAGCGTAGGGGCAGGGACCATGTACGAGCAGTACTTC. Protein product: CASSVGAGTMYEQYF. The chain recombines TRBV9 with TRBJ2-7; D may be TRBD1 or TRBD2 (5 bases each). The CDR3 sequence is 15 residues long. Germline values: CDR1 SGDLS, CDR2 YYNGEE. The V and J ends lost 0 bases and 4 bases respectively, with 14 bases between them.

Ten or more counts support this clonotype. The chain combines TRBV20-1 with TRBJ2-2; no clear D gene. Looked up from germline, CDR1 is DFQATT and CDR2 is SNEGSKA (reference sequence). The germline V and J ends were trimmed by 2 bases and 4 bases, with 11 bases remaining between them. CDR3 size: 14 residues. CDR3 sequence: CSARRVRGTGELFF. The CDR3 DNA reads TGCAGTGCTAGAAGAGTACGCGGCACCGGGGAGCTGTTTTTT.

This clonotype has a count of ten or more. The V call is TRBV12-3 or TRBV12-4, the J call TRBJ2-1; TRBD2 is a possible D gene (5 bases). This CDR3 contains 15 residues. Trimming stripped 6 bases from V and 0 bases from J, with 12 bases between. The CDR3 region has the DNA TGTGCCAGCAGCCCCGCGGGTAGCTCCTACAATGAGCAGTTCTTC. It yields the protein CASSPAGSSYNEQFF.

This clonotype appeared many times. The chain is built from TRBV13 and TRBJ2-3; D possibly corresponds to TRBD1 (5 bases). The CDR3 extends over 14 amino acids. CDR1 and CDR2 (germline): PRHDT, FYEKMQ (reference sequence). The V gene lost 5 bases and the J gene lost 6 bases, with 15 bases spanning the gap. CDR3 DNA: TGTGCCAGCAGCAGGGGCCTCGGCTCCGATACGCAGTATTTT. It is translated as CASSRGLGSDTQYF.

For this clonotype: Given a much more abundant clone one base away, this may be a read error. The chain uses TRBV18 and TRBJ2-7; 7 nucleotides agree with TRBD1. Germline-derived CDR1 and CDR2 are KGHSH and LQKENI. CDR3 length equals 14 residues. The CDR3 DNA is TGTGCCAGCTCACCACCGGGACAGCCTTACGAGCGGTACTTC. It encodes CASSPPGQPYERYF.

J is TRBJ1-3 and V is TRBV10-3, with D perhaps matching TRBD1 (5 bases). This CDR3 spans 15 amino acids. With 6 bases removed from V and 4 bases from J, the gap between germline ends came to 16 bases. Germline CDR1 ENHRY, CDR2 SYGVKD. CDR3 residues: CAISREGLSGNTIYF. CDR3 DNA sequence: TGTGCCATCAGCCGAGAGGGGCTTTCCGGAAACACCATATATTTT.

At least ten counts were recorded for this clonotype. The chain joins TRBV2 to TRBJ2-1, with a weak D call TRBD2 (5 bases). V gave up 4 bases and J gave up 5 bases, with 15 bases separating them. Germline V lookup: CDR1 SNHLY, CDR2 FYNNEI. The CDR3 is 15 amino acids. The CDR3 sequence is CASSGASPRNNEQFF. In DNA form, the CDR3 reads TGTGCCAGCAGTGGTGCTAGCCCTCGAAACAATGAGCAGTTCTTC.

The rearrangement uses TRBV5-4 and TRBJ2-5; 9 bases map to TRBD2. With V trimmed by 2 bases and J by 4 bases, 6 bases remained unmatched. There are 15 residues in the CDR3. The V gene's germline CDR1 is SGHNT and CDR2 YYREEE (reference sequence). CDR3 sequence: CASSLVAGVGETQYF. For the CDR3, the DNA is TGTGCCAGCAGCTTAGTAGCGGGAGTCGGAGAGACCCAGTACTTC.

The gene calls are TRBV2 and TRBJ1-6; no definite D call. V was shortened by 7 bases and J by 0 bases, with 22 bases between the two germline ends. Germline loops: CDR1 SNHLY, CDR2 FYNNEI. CDR3 length equals 19 residues. The CDR3 sequence is CASTFLLGRRSSYNSPLHF. The CDR3 DNA is TGTGCCAGCACCTTCCTCCTGGGGAGGAGGAGCTCCTATAATTCACCCCTCCACTTT.

This clonotype was found many times. The gene calls are TRBV7-8 and TRBJ2-7; 8 nucleotides match TRBD2. This CDR3 comprises 16 residues. Germline V CDR1 and CDR2: SGHVS, FQNEAQ. With V trimmed by 4 bases and J by 8 bases, 16 bases remained unmatched. The CDR3 DNA sequence: TGTGCCAGCAGCTCGATCACCGGGACTAGATTGGTCCAGCAGTACTTC. Protein product: CASSSITGTRLVQQYF.

J is TRBJ2-7 and V is TRBV6-1; TRBD1 matches 9 bases. Germline CDR1 reads MNHNS; CDR2 reads SASEGT. V was clipped by 5 bases and J by 2 bases; unmatched bases: 10. The CDR3 has 16 residues. Here the CDR3 reads CASSQLGQGSPYEQYF. CDR3 DNA sequence: TGTGCCAGCAGTCAATTAGGACAGGGGTCCCCCTACGAGCAGTACTTC.

The chain combines TRBV4-2 with TRBJ1-1, with a possible D match to TRBD1 (5 bases). CDR3 length equals 14 residues. The V end was cut by 1 base, the J end by 5 bases, with 11 bases between. Looked up from germline, CDR1 is LGHNA and CDR2 is YNFKEQ. CDR3 sequence (DNA): TGTGCCAGCAGCCAAGGGGGCATTCAGACTGAAGCTTTCTTT. This translates into CASSQGGIQTEAFF.

The chain joins TRBV11-2 to TRBJ2-1; TRBD2 matches 8 bases. J lost 3 bases, V lost 3 bases, and 4 bases had no gene match. CDR1 and CDR2 (germline): SGHAT, FQNNGV. This CDR3 has 15 residues. Here the CDR3 DNA reads TGTGCCAGCAGCTTTAGCGGGGCTAACTACAATGAGCAGTTCTTC. The encoded protein is CASSFSGANYNEQFF.